The T cell receptor beta chain described here comes from a study of metastatic and nonmetastatic thyroid tumors. Overall study context: Malignant and benign thyroid patients had repertoires compared in peripheral blood and tumor or nodule tissue. Study-level points and caveats: In both blood and tumor samples, TCR beta diversity was reported significantly higher for malignant than benign nodules.

In the study's own analysis: To classify distant metastasis in papillary thyroid cancer, a model was built from CDR3 differences across clinicopathological groups. Through MiXCR, TCRdb re-clonotyped the PCR reads. In this record, the V and J calls reflect TCRdb's handling and not the investigators' own analysis. This sample has about 15,000 clones; 25% to 30% occur once, and the top ten carry 48%. Of note for this clone: Its antigen is still unknown.

Every patient was untreated before thyroid surgery. Trimming shortened V by 7 bases and J by 4 bases, and 17 bases separated the two germline ends. CDR1 is MNHNS and CDR2 is SASEGT in the germline V gene. This CDR3 spans 15 amino acids. The sequenced sample was tumor tissue. The chain combines TRBV6-1 with TRBJ2-1; possibly TRBD2 for D (7 bases). The clonotype comes from a male donor with papillary thyroid cancer or a benign thyroid nodule (not recorded which). Some clones in this sample may be carry-over from other donors' samples. The CDR3 DNA sequence: TGTGCCAGCAAGGTTCGGGGGGCTGGGTACAATGAGCAGTTCTTC. Amino acids: CASKVRGAGYNEQFF.